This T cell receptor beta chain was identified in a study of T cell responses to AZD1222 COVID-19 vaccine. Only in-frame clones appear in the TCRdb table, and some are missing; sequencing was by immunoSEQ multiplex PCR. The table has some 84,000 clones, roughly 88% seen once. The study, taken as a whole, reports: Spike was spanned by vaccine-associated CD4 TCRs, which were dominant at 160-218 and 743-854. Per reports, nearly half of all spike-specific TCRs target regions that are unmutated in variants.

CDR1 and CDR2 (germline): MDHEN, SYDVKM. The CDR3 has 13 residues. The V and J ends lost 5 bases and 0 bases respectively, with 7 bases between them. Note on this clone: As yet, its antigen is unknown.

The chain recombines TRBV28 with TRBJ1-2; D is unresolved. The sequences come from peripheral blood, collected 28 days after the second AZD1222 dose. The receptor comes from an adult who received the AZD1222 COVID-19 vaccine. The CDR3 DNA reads TGTGCCAGCAGTCTGTATACTAACTATGGCTACACCTTC. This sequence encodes CASSLYTNYGYTF.